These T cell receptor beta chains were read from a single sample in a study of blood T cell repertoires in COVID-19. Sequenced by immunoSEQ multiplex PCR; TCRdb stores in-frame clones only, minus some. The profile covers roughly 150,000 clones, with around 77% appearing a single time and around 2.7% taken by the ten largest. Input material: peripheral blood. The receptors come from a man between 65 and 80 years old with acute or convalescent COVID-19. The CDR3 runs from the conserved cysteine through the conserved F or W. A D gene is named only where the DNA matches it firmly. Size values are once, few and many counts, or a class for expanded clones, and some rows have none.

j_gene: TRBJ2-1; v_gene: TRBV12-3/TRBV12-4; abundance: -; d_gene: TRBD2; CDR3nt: TGTGCCAGCAATCCTCAGGGAGGGGAGCAGTTCTTC; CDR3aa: CASNPQGGEQFF
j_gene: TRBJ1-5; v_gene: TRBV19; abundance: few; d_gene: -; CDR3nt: TGTGCCAGTAGTATGAGGCGATATGAGCCCCAGCATTTT; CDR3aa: CASSMRRYEPQHF
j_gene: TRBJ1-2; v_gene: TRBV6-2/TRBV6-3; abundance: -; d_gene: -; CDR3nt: TGTGCCAGCAGCTATCCTGTGGCAGGGCGATATGGCTACACCTTC; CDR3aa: CASSYPVAGRYGYTF
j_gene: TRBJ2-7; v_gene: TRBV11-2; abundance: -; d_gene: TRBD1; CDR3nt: TGTGCCAGCAGCTGGGGACAGGGACGGGAGCAGTACTTC; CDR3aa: CASSWGQGREQYF
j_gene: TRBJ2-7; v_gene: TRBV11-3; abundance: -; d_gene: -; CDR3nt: TGTGCCAGCAGCTTAAAAGCGTTCTCCTACGAGCAGTACTTC; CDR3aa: CASSLKAFSYEQYF
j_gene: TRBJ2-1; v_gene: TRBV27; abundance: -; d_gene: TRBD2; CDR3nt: TGTGCCAGCAGCCAGATACCCGGGACTAGCGGGAGGAATGAGCAGTTCTTC; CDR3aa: CASSQIPGTSGRNEQFF
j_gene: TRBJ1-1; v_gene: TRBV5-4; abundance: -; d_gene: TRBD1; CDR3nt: TGTGCCAGCAGCCCGAGACAGGGGCGTTGGATGAACACTGAAGCTTTCTTT; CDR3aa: CASSPRQGRWMNTEAFF
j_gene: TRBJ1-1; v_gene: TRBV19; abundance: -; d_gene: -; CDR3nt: TGTGCCAGTAGTATAGTGGGAGTTATGAACACTGAAGCTTTCTTT; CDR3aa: CASSIVGVMNTEAFF
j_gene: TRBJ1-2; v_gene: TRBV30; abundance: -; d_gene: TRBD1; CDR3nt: TGTGCCTCTACCCGGGACAGCCATGCCTATGGCTACACCTTC; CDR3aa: CASTRDSHAYGYTF
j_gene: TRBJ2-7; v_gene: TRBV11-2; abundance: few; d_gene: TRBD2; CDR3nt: TGTGCCAGCAGCCCCCGGCGGGGGAACGAGCAGTACTTC; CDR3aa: CASSPRRGNEQYF
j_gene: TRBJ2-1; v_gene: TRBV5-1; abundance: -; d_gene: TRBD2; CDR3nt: TGCGCCAGCAGCTTGAGACTAGCGGGGGCGAATGAGCAGTTCTTC; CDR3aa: CASSLRLAGANEQFF
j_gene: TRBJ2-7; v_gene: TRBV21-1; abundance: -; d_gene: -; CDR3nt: TGTGCCAGCAGCCCCCCCCCTGATAGCGGGATCTACGAGCAGTACTTC; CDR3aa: CASSPPPDSGIYEQYF
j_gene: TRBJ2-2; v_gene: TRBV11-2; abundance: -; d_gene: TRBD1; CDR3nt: TGTGCCAGCAGCGCACCGGGACAGGGGATAACCGGGGAGCTGTTTTTT; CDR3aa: CASSAPGQGITGELFF
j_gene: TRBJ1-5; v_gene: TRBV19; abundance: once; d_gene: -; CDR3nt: TGTGCCACCTGGGACTTAAACATCGGTAGCAATCAGCCCCAGCATTTT; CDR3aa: CATWDLNIGSNQPQHF
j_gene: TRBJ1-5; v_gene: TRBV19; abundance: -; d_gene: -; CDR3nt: TGTGCCAGTAGTATACAGGGCTCCAATCAGCCCCAGCATTTT; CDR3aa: CASSIQGSNQPQHF
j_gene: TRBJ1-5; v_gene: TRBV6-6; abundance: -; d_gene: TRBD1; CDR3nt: TGTGCCAGCAGTCCTCCGGGACAGGGGGGACCCGGCAATCAGCCCCAGCATTTT; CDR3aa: CASSPPGQGGPGNQPQHF
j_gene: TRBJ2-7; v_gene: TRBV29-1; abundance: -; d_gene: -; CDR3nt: TGCAGCGTTGAGGTGCTTACAGGGTTAAGCTCCTACGAGCAGTACTTC; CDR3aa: CSVEVLTGLSSYEQYF
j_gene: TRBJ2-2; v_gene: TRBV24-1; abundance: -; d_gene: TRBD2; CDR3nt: TGTGCCACCAGTGATTTACCCGGACTAGCGGGAGTAGTCGGGGAGCTGTTTTTT; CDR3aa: CATSDLPGLAGVVGELFF
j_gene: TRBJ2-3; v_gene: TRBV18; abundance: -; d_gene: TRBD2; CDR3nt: TGTGCCAGCTCACCGCGGGGGGCCCTCACAGATACGCAGTATTTT; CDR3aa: CASSPRGALTDTQYF
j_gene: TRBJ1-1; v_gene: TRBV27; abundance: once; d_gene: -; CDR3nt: TGTGCCAGCTCCTTCGGGAGGGGGAGCACTGAAGCTTTCTTT; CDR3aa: CASSFGRGSTEAFF
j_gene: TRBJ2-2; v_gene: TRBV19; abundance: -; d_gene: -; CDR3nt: TGTGCCAGTAGTATAGATCTGAGGTCTGGAACCGGGGAGCTGTTTTTT; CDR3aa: CASSIDLRSGTGELFF
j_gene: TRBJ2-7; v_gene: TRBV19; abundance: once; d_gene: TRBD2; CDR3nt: TGTGCCAGTAGTGTCGGGACTAGCGTTGACGAGCAGTACTTC; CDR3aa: CASSVGTSVDEQYF
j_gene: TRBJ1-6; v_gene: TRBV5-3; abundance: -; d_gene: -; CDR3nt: TGTGCCAGAAGCTTTTCACACCTTAATTCACCCCTCCACTTT; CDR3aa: CARSFSHLNSPLHF
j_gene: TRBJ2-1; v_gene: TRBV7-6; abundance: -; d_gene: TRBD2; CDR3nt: TGTGCCAGCAGCTTAGGTGGACTAGCTTCCTACAATGAGCAGTTCTTC; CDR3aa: CASSLGGLASYNEQFF
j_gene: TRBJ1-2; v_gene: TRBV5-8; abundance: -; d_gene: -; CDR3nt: TGTGCCAGCAGCTTGGTTATAGGGGGATATGGCTACACCTTC; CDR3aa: CASSLVIGGYGYTF
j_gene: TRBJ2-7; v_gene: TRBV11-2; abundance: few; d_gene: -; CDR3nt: TGTGCCAGCAGCTTAGAGGCCAGCTCCTACGAGCAGTACTTC; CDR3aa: CASSLEASSYEQYF
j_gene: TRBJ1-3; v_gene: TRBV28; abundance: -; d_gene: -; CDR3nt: TGTGCCAGCAGTTTGGACAGAGTTGGAAACACCATATATTTT; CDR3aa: CASSLDRVGNTIYF
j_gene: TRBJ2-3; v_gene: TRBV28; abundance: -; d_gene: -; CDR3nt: TGTGCCAGCAACCTACGAGGGGGGGGGCGGACAGATACGCAGTATTTT; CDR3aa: CASNLRGGGRTDTQYF
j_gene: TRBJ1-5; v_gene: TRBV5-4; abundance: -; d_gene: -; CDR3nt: TGTGCCAGCAGCTTGGGGGGACAAACACAGCCCCAGCATTTT; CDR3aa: CASSLGGQTQPQHF
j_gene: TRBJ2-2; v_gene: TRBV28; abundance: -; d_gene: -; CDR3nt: TGTGCCAGCAGCCCATCAGCCGGGGAGCTGTTTTTT; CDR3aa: CASSPSAGELFF
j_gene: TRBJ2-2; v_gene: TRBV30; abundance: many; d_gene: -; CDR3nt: TGTGCCTGGAGTCCGCCGGGACTCTTAACCGGGGAGCTGTTTTTT; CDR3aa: CAWSPPGLLTGELFF
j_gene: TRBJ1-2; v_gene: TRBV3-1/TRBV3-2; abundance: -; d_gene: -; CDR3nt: TGTGCCAGCAGCCAAGATCTCACAAATGGCTACACCTTC; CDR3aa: CASSQDLTNGYTF
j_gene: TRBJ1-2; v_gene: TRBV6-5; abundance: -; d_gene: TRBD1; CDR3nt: TGTGCCAGCAAAAATCGACAGGGCATTAACTATGGCTACACCTTC; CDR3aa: CASKNRQGINYGYTF
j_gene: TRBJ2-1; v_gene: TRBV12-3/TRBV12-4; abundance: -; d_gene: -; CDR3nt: TGTGCCAGCAGTTTACCACGAGGTGAGCAGTTCTTC; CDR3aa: CASSLPRGEQFF
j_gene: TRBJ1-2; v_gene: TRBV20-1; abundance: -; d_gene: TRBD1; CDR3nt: TGCAGTGCCCCTGGGACAGGCGCCTTC; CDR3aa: CSAPGTGAF
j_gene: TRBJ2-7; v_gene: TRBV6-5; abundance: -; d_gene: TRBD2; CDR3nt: TGTGCCAGCAGTAACCTAGCGGGGGGGGACTACGAGCAGTACTTC; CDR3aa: CASSNLAGGDYEQYF
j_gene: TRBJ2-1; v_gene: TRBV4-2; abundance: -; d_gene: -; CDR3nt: TGTGCCAGCAGCCCTAGACCTCTTGAGCAGTTCTTC; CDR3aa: CASSPRPLEQFF
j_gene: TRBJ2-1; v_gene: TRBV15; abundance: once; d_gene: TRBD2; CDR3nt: TGTGCCACCAGCAGATCACCCCCCCCGCTAGCGGATTACAATGAGCAGTTCTTC; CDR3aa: CATSRSPPPLADYNEQFF
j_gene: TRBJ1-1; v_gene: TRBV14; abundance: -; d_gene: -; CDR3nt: TGTGCCAGCAGCCAAGGATGGGCAGGTCTGAACACTGAAGCTTTCTTT; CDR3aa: CASSQGWAGLNTEAFF
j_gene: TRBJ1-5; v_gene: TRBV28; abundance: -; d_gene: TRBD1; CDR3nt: TGTGCCAGCAGTCTACCGACAGGGCCGGGCCATCAGCCCCAGCATTTT; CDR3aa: CASSLPTGPGHQPQHF
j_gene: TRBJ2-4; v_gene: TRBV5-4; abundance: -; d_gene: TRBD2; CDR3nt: TGTGCCAGCAGCCCGACTAGCGGAAGAGGCCTAGCCAAAAACATTCAGTACTTC; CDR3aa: CASSPTSGRGLAKNIQYF
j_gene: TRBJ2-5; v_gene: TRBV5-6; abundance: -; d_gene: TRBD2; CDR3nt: TGTGCCAGCAGCAAGGACGCGGGGGGCTCGGAGACCCAGTACTTC; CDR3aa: CASSKDAGGSETQYF
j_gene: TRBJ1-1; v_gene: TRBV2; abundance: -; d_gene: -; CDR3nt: TGTGCCAGCAGTGAAGGAGCGAACACTGAAGCTTTCTTT; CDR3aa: CASSEGANTEAFF
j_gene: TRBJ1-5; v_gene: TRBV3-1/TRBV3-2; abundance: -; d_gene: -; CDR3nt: TGTGCCAGCAGCCAGGAGCAGGGGCGCAATCAGCCCCAGCATTTT; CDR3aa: CASSQEQGRNQPQHF
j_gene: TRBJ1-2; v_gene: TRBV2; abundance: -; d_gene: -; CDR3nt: TGTGCCAGCAGTGAGCAGGGAAACTATGGCTACACCTTC; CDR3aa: CASSEQGNYGYTF
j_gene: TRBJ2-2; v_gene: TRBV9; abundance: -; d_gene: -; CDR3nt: TGTGCCAGCAGCGTAGGGTCCGCTAGCTGGGACGGGGAGCTGTTTTTT; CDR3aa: CASSVGSASWDGELFF
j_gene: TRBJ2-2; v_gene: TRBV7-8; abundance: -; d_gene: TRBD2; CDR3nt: TGTGCCAGCAGCTTTAAACTAGCGGCCGGGGAGCTGTTTTTT; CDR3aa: CASSFKLAAGELFF
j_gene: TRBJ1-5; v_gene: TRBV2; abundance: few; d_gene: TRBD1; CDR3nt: TGTGCCAGCAGCCCTGGGGACAGTCGTAGCAATCAGCCCCAGCATTTT; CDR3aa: CASSPGDSRSNQPQHF
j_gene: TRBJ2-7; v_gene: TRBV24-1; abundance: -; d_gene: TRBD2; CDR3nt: TGTGCCACCAGTGATTCCGGGACTAGCGGATCCTACGAGCAGTACTTC; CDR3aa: CATSDSGTSGSYEQYF
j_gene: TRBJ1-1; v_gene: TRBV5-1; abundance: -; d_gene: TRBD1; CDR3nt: TGCGCCAGCAGCTTGGGGGGACAGATCTCCAACACTGAAGCTTTCTTT; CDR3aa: CASSLGGQISNTEAFF
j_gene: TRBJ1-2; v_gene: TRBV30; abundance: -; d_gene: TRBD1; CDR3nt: TGTGCCTGGAGTGTGGCTGGGACAGGGAGCTATGGCTACACCTTC; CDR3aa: CAWSVAGTGSYGYTF
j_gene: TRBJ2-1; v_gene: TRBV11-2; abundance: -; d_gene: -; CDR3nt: TGTGCCAGCAGCCAATCCCTAGCCAATGAGCAGTTCTTC; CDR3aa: CASSQSLANEQFF